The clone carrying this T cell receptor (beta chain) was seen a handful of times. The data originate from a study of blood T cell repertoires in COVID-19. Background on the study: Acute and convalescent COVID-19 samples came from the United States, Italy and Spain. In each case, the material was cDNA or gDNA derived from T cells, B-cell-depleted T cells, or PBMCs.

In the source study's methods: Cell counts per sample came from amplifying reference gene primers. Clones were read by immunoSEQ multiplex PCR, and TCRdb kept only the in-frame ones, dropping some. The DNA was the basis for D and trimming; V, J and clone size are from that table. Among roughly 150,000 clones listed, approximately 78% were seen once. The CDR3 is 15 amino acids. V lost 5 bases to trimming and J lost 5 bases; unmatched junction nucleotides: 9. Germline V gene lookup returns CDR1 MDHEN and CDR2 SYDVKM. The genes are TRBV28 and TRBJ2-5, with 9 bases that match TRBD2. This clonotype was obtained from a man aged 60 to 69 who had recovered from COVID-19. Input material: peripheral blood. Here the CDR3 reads CASSLIAGAGETQYF. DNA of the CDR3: TGTGCCAGCAGTCTGATAGCGGGAGCGGGGGAGACCCAGTACTTC.